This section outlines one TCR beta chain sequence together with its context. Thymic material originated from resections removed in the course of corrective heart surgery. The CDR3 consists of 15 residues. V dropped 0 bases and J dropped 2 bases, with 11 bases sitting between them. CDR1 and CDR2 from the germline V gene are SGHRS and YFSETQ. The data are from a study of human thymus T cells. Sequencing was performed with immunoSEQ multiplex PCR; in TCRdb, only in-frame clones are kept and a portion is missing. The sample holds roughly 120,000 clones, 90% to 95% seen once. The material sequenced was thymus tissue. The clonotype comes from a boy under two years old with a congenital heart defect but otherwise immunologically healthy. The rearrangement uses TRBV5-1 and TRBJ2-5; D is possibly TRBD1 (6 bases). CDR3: CASSLEGGWQETQYF. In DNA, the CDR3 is TGCGCCAGCAGCTTGGAAGGGGGTTGGCAAGAGACCCAGTACTTC.